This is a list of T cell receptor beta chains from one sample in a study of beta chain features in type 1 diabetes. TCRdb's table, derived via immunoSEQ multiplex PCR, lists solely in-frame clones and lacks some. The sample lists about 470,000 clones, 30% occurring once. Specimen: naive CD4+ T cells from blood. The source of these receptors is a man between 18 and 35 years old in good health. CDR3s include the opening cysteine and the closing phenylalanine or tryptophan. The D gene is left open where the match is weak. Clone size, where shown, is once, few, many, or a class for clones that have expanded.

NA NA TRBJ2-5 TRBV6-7 CASSYGGHKETQYF TGTGCCAGCAGTTACGGTGGCCATAAAGAGACCCAGTACTTC
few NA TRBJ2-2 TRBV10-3 CAISPDGTGELFF TGTGCCATCAGTCCCGACGGCACCGGGGAGCTGTTTTTT
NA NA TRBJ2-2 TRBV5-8 CASSLERPGRDLNTGELFF TGTGCCAGCAGCTTGGAGCGCCCCGGTCGGGATCTGAACACCGGGGAGCTGTTTTTT
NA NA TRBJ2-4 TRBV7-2 CASSSLMRESYF TGTGCCAGCAGCTCCCTTATGAGGGAGTCGTACTTC
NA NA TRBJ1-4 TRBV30 CAWDDTRGSLFF TGTGCCTGGGACGACACCCGGGGTTCGCTGTTTTTT
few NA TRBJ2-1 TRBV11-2 CASSSGGTEQFF TGTGCCAGCAGCTCAGGGGGGACTGAGCAGTTCTTC
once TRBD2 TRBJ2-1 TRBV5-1 CASSPSGINNEQFF TGCGCCAGCAGCCCTAGCGGAATTAACAATGAGCAGTTCTTC
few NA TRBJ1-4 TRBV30 CAWSEAGRGGEKLFF TGTGCCTGGAGTGAGGCGGGGAGAGGCGGTGAAAAACTGTTTTTT
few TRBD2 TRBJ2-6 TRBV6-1 CASSEAAGVSGANVLTF TGTGCCAGCAGTGAAGCGGCGGGAGTCTCTGGGGCCAACGTCCTGACTTTC
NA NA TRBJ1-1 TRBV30 CAWNRDTNTEAFF TGTGCCTGGAATCGCGACACGAACACTGAAGCTTTCTTT
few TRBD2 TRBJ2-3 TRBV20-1 CSASGLAGRYF TGCAGTGCTTCGGGACTAGCGGGAAGATATTTT
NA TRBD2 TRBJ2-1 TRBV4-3 CASSQDGAGTRYEQFF TGCGCCAGCAGCCAAGATGGGGCCGGGACTAGATACGAGCAGTTCTTC
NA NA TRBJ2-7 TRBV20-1 CSARFGYEQYF TGCAGTGCTAGATTCGGGTACGAGCAGTACTTC
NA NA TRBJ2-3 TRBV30 CAWRQKASDTQYF TGTGCCTGGAGGCAGAAAGCTAGCGATACGCAGTATTTT
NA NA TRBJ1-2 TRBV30 CAWSGGRSYGYTF TGTGCCTGGAGTGGAGGTCGCAGCTATGGCTACACCTTC
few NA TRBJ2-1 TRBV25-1 CASSENYNEQFF TGTGCCAGCAGTGAAAATTACAATGAGCAGTTCTTC
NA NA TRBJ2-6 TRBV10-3 CAISEWGTSGANVLTF TGTGCCATCAGTGAATGGGGGACCTCTGGGGCCAACGTCCTGACTTTC
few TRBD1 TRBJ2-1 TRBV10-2 CASRSGTGSYNEQFF TGCGCCAGCAGGTCCGGGACAGGGTCCTACAATGAGCAGTTCTTC
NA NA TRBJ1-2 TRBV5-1 CASSWGYGYTF TGCGCCAGCAGCTGGGGATATGGCTACACCTTC
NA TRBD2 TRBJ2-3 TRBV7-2 CASSSWSSGSHTQYF TGTGCCAGCAGCTCCTGGAGTAGCGGGAGCCATACGCAGTATTTT
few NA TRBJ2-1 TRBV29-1 CSVEAGSNEQFF TGCAGCGTTGAAGCGGGGTCCAATGAGCAGTTCTTC
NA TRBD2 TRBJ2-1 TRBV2 CASSLLAGGRDEQFF TGTGCCAGCAGTCTACTAGCGGGAGGGCGGGATGAGCAGTTCTTC
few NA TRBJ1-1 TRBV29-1 CSVRDREAFF TGCAGCGTTCGGGACCGTGAAGCTTTCTTT
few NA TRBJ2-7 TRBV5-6 CASSRDYEQYF TGTGCCAGCAGCCGAGACTACGAGCAGTACTTC
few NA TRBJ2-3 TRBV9 CASSEGPTRDTQYF TGTGCCAGCAGCGAAGGACCCACCCGGGATACGCAGTATTTT
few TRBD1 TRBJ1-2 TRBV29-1 CSVETGVYGYTF TGCAGCGTAGAGACAGGGGTCTATGGCTACACCTTC